Only one count was recorded for the clone carrying this T cell receptor (beta chain). The data belong to a study of T cell responses to AZD1222 COVID-19 vaccine. V was trimmed by 4 bases and J by 0 bases, leaving 9 bases between them. Germline V lookup: CDR1 LNHDA, CDR2 SQIVND (reference sequence). The CDR3 contains 14 residues. Sequencing was performed with immunoSEQ multiplex PCR; in TCRdb, only in-frame clones are kept and a portion is missing. The sample carries about 120,000 clones, almost 95% recorded once. The sequence came from an adult who received the AZD1222 COVID-19 vaccine. Sequenced material: peripheral blood, taken 28 days after the second AZD1222 dose. The chain has TRBV19 and TRBJ1-1; the D gene is possibly TRBD1 (5 bases). The CDR3 spells CASSRNRLNTEAFF. Here the CDR3 DNA reads TGTGCCAGTAGTAGAAACAGGCTGAACACTGAAGCTTTCTTT.